The rows below give T cell receptor beta chains drawn from one sample of a study of glioma-infiltrating T cells after dendritic cell vaccination. The data were produced by immunoSEQ multiplex PCR, yet TCRdb's version contains in-frame clones alone and is incomplete. The repertoire has 90,000 to 140,000 clones, around 87% of them found once; the top ten carry around 2.6%. The sample here was blood, taken after dendritic cell vaccination. Receptors originate from a human donor with glioblastoma. CDR3s include the opening cysteine and the closing phenylalanine or tryptophan. The order of the fields is J gene, V gene, clone size, D gene, CDR3 protein, CDR3 DNA. The D gene is left open where the match is weak. Size is stated for part of the rows, as once, few or many counts, or as a class when the clone is expanded.

TRBJ2-1 TRBV4-2 . TRBD2 CASSQEGTSGSNEQFF TGTGCCAGCAGCCAAGAAGGGACTAGCGGGAGTAATGAGCAGTTCTTC
TRBJ2-7 TRBV27 . TRBD2 CASTGGTGYEQYF TGTGCCAGCACCGGGGGGACGGGGTACGAGCAGTACTTC
TRBJ1-2 TRBV2 . . CASSEISRRDPNGYTF TGTGCCAGCAGTGAAATTAGTAGGAGGGATCCTAATGGCTACACCTTC
TRBJ2-2 TRBV7-9 few . CASEPGYLFF TGTGCCAGCGAACCGGGATATCTGTTTTTT
TRBJ2-5 TRBV7-2 . TRBD2 CASSAGLAAQETQYF TGTGCCAGCAGCGCCGGACTAGCGGCACAAGAGACCCAGTACTTC
TRBJ1-5 TRBV6-6 . . CASSYAAGNNQPQHF TGTGCCAGCAGTTACGCGGCGGGTAATAATCAGCCCCAGCATTTT
TRBJ1-1 TRBV7-2 . . CASSLRPDGTEAFF TGTGCCAGCAGCTTACGCCCAGACGGGACTGAAGCTTTCTTT
TRBJ2-7 TRBV6-6 . TRBD2 CASTRTSGNYEQYF TGTGCCAGCACAAGGACTAGCGGAAACTACGAGCAGTACTTC
TRBJ2-7 TRBV11-2 . . CASSFGGLNYEQYF TGTGCCAGCAGCTTCGGGGGGCTTAACTACGAGCAGTACTTC
TRBJ2-7 TRBV5-4 . . CASSLTKGAYEQYF TGTGCCAGCAGCTTGACCAAGGGGGCCTACGAGCAGTACTTC
TRBJ1-4 TRBV7-9 once TRBD1 CASSSGQGGAYLEKLFF TGTGCCAGCAGCTCCGGACAGGGAGGCGCGTATCTCGAAAAACTGTTTTTT
TRBJ2-3 TRBV4-2 . TRBD2 CASSQANRGGKDTQYF TGTGCCAGCAGCCAAGCCAATCGGGGGGGCAAAGATACGCAGTATTTT
TRBJ1-2 TRBV18 once TRBD1 CASSRYRGLDYGYTF TGTGCCAGCTCACGTTACAGGGGGTTGGACTATGGCTACACCTTC
TRBJ1-1 TRBV25-1 . . CASSESRVMNTEAFF TGTGCCAGCAGTGAATCTCGAGTCATGAACACTGAAGCTTTCTTT
TRBJ1-1 TRBV7-8 . . CASSLASVLNTEAFF TGTGCCAGCAGCTTAGCAAGCGTGCTGAACACTGAAGCTTTCTTT
TRBJ1-3 TRBV27 . . CASSSRQPSGNTIYF TGTGCCAGCAGTTCGAGACAGCCATCTGGAAACACCATATATTTT
TRBJ2-7 TRBV7-9 . TRBD1 CASSFLFGTGGGEQYF TGTGCCAGCAGCTTCTTATTCGGGACAGGGGGCGGCGAGCAGTACTTC